This TCR beta chain is drawn from a study of OX40 agonist ivuxolimab in advanced cancers. In the study overall: Cohort: about 80% men, mean age around 60, aged about 20 to 85.

The assay was immunoSEQ multiplex PCR, and TCRdb's table has in-frame clones only and misses some. The sample yields 65,000 to 85,000 clones, about 92% seen once. With respect to this clone: Its antigen is not identified.

Broader study findings: The specificity for antigen of the expanded peripheral T cells was not determined.

V shed 1 base and J shed 5 bases, with 8 bases lying between them. This CDR3 is built from 13 residues. Germline V gene data show CDR1 as LGHNA and CDR2 as YNFKEQ. The sequence derives from an adult with an advanced solid tumor such as melanoma, head and neck, liver or kidney cancer. The specimen was CD4+ or CD8+ T cells sorted from blood, collected in a trial of the OX40 agonist ivuxolimab. The chain has TRBV4-2 and TRBJ2-5, with D uncertain. As DNA, the CDR3 is TGTGCCAGCAGCCAAGTATACGGGGAGACCCAGTACTTC. Its translation is CASSQVYGETQYF.